This TCR beta chain was captured in a study of regulatory T cells in long-lasting Graves disease. Broader study findings: The analysis examined peripheral blood only and excluded thyroid tissue.

Relying on iRepertoire HTBI primers and Arm-PCR of CDR3 regions, the team built TCR beta libraries. TCRdb reanalysed the multiplex PCR reads using MiXCR and keeps one entry per CDR3 protein. Among about 540,000 distinct CDR3 sequences listed, 13% were seen once. This clonotype occurred many times. As yet, its antigen is unknown. Time point in this sample: newly diagnosed GD, antithyroid drugs for less than 3 months. Scientists built the TCR library using RNA that was extracted from PBMCs. The same data also went into a second study, on T cells in Graves' hyperthyroidism and ophthalmopathy. This second study says: If no ophthalmopathy progression occurred within 18 months, Graves' hyperthyroidism was stable. Researchers found most expanded thyroid clonotypes above 0.001 in blood as well.

This sequence was found in a man aged 25-40 years with Graves disease. The sample consisted of peripheral blood mononuclear cells (PBMCs), taken at new diagnosis, from a patient treated with antithyroid drugs.

The CDR3 region is CASSSLGHLNTGELFF. DNA for the CDR3: TGTGCCAGCAGTTCTCTTGGGCATCTGAACACCGGGGAGCTGTTTTTT. The chain couples TRBV2 to TRBJ2-2; D gene ambiguous. V shed 5 bases and J shed 1 base, with 14 bases lying between them. The CDR3 has 16 amino acids. Per germline, CDR1 SNHLY and CDR2 FYNNEI.